This TCR beta chain comes out of a study of blood T cell repertoires in COVID-19. CDR1 is SGHNT and CDR2 is YYREEE in the germline V gene (reference sequence). The CDR3 is made up of 15 amino acids. V was pared by 0 bases and J by 8 bases, with 7 bases of the junction left unmatched. Methods used by the authors: By means of reference gene primer amplification, nucleated cell counts were estimated. Profiling relied on immunoSEQ multiplex PCR, and the TCRdb table lists in-frame clones only, not all of them. V and J calls and clone size follow that table, whereas D and trimming were derived from the DNA. The sample consists of roughly 70,000 clones, less than 85% of them appearing once.

The chain has TRBV5-4 and TRBJ1-5; TRBD1 matches at 8 bases. Sequences were obtained from peripheral blood. The TCR comes from a man aged 55 to 70 with acute or convalescent COVID-19. For the CDR3, the DNA is TGTGCCAGCAGCTTGGCCCCGACAGGGGAAGAGCCCCAGCATTTT. Protein product: CASSLAPTGEEPQHF.